Each of the 2 T cell receptor beta chains below was sequenced from the same sample in a study of radiotherapy plus CTLA-4 blockade in lung cancer. Measured with immunoSEQ multiplex PCR; TCRdb has only the in-frame clones, and not every one. The table includes about 51,000 clones, 65% to 80% detected once. Sequences were derived from peripheral blood, sampled from a patient treated with radiotherapy plus ipilimumab. The receptors stem from a human donor with non-small cell lung cancer whose response to radiotherapy plus ipilimumab could not be evaluated.

The chain employs TRBV9 and TRBJ2-7; 7 nucleotides align to TRBD1. The J segment lost 6 bases and the V segment lost 3 bases, leaving 6 bases of the junction unmatched. Germline CDR1 and CDR2: SGDLS and YYNGEE. There are 13 residues in the CDR3. The CDR3 DNA sequence: TGTGCCAGCAGCGCCCACGACAGGGCCGAGCAGTACTTC. Amino acid sequence: CASSAHDRAEQYF.

The chain uses TRBV19 and TRBJ1-5, with D possibly matching TRBD1 (5 bases). The CDR3 consists of 14 residues. Trimming pared 2 bases from V and 5 bases from J, leaving 10 bases between. CDR1 and CDR2 (germline): LNHDA, SQIVND (reference sequence). The CDR3 loop reads CASSIPQGYQPQHF. CDR3 sequence (DNA): TGTGCCAGTAGTATACCCCAGGGCTATCAGCCCCAGCATTTT.